Included here is one T cell receptor beta chain sequence, with context. Its antigen remains unknown. The CDR3 consists of 15 residues. V was clipped by 5 bases and J by 1 base, with 11 bases between them. CDR1 and CDR2 from the germline V gene are LGHNT and FRNRAP. The treatment was: roughly 19 received Ad26.COV2.S at low or high dose, single or two shots; several received placebo; per-sample allocation not given. Each sample was drawn 63 days after the first injection (of vaccine or placebo). This Boston cohort included adults aged 18-55 years. The data were obtained in a study of Ad26.COV2.S vaccination and SARS-CoV-2 variants. Study information: Among those in the COV1001 Ad26.COV2.S trial arm was the donor.

TCRdb's table, derived via immunoSEQ multiplex PCR, lists solely in-frame clones and lacks some. The sample lists about 280,000 clones, over 75% occurring once. Study-wide findings and caveats: Possibly, TCR breadth and depth analyses underestimated total T cell responses. Spike-specific CD8+ and CD4+ T cell responses reportedly showed substantial breadth after vaccination.

The sample was peripheral blood, taken in a trial of Ad26.COV2.S vaccine versus placebo. The chain uses TRBV12-5 and TRBJ1-4, with D perhaps TRBD1 (5 bases). The source of this sequence is a person aged 18-60 years who received the Ad26.COV2.S COVID-19 vaccine or a placebo. The CDR3 spells CASGLPGGTNEKLFF. CDR3 in DNA: TGTGCTAGTGGTCTTCCCGGGGGAACTAATGAAAAACTGTTTTTT.